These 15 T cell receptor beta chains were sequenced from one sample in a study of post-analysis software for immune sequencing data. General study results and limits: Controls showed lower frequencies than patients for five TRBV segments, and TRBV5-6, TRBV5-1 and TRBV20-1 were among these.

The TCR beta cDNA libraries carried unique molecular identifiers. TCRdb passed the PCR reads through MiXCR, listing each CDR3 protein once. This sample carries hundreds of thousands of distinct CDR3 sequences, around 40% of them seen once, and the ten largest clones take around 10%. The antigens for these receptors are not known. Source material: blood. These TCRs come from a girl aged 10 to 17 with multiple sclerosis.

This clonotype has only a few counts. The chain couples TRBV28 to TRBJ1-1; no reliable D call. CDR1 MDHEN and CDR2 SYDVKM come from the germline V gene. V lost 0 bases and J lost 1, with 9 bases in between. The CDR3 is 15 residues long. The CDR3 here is CASSLWRIQNTEAFF. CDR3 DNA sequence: TGTGCCAGCAGTTTATGGAGGATTCAGAACACTGAAGCTTTCTTT.

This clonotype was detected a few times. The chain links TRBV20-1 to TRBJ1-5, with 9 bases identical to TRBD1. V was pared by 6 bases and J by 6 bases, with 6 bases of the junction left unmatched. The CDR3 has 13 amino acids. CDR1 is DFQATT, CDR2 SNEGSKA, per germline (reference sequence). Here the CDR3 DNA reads TGCAGTGCCGCGGGACAGGGAGTTCAGCCCCAGCATTTT. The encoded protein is CSAAGQGVQPQHF.

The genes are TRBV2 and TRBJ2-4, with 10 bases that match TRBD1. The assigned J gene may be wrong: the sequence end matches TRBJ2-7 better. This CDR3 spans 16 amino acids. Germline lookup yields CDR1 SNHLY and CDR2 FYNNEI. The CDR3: CASSEGAGTGVYEQYF. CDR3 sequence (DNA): TGTGCCAGCAGTGAAGGGGCTGGGACAGGGGTCTACGAGCAGTACTTC.

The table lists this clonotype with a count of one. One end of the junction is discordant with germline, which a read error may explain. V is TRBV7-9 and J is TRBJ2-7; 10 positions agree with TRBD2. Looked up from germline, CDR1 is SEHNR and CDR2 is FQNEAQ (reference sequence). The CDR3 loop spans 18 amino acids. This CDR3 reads CAGSPTPLWLAGAYEQYF. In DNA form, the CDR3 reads TGTGCCGGCAGCCCGACCCCCTTGTGGCTAGCGGGGGCCTACGAGCAGTACTTC.

In DNA, the CDR3 is TGTGCCAGCTCACAGGTGGCAGGTGAAGAGACCCAGTACTTC. Translating gives CASSQVAGEETQYF. The rearrangement links TRBV18 to TRBJ2-5, with D hard to call. There are 14 residues in the CDR3. Trimming stripped 4 bases from V and 3 bases from J, with 12 bases between. CDR1 is KGHSH, CDR2 LQKENI, per germline.

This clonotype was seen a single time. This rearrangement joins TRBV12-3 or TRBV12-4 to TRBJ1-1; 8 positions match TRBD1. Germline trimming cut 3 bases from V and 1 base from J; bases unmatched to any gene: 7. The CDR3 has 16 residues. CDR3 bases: TGTGCCAGCAGTTTCCCCGCGGACAGGGCGAACACTGAAGCTTTCTTT. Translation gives CASSFPADRANTEAFF.

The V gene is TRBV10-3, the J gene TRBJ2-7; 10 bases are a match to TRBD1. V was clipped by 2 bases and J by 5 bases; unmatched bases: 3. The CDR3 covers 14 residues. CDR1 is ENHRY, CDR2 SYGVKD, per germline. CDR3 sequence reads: CAISERDRGNEQYF. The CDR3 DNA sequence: TGTGCCATCAGTGAGAGGGACAGGGGCAACGAGCAGTACTTC.

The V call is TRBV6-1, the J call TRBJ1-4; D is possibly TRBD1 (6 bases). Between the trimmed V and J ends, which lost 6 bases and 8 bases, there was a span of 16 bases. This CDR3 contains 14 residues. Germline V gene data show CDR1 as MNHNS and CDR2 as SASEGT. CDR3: CASRLTGFLEKLFF. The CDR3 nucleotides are TGTGCCAGCAGACTAACAGGGTTTCTGGAAAAACTGTTTTTT.

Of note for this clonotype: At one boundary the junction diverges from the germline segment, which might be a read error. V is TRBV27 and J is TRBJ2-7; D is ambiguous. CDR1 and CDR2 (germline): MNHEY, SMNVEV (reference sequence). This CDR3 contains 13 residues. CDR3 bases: TGTACCAGCAGTTTAAGAGTTTCCCTTGTCCAGTACTTC. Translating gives CTSSLRVSLVQYF.

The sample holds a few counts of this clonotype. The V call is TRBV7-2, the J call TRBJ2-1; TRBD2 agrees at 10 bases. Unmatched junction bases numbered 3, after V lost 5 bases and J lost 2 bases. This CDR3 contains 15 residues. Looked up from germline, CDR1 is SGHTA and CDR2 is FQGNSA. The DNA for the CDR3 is TGTGCCAGCAGCATGGGGACTAGCGCCTACAATGAGCAGTTCTTC. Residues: CASSMGTSAYNEQFF.

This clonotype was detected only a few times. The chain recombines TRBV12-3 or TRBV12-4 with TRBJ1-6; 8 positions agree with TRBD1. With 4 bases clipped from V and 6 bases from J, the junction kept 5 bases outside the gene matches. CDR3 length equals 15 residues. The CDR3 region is CASSSVQGANSPLHF. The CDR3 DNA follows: TGTGCCAGCAGTTCTGTGCAGGGGGCTAATTCACCCCTCCACTTT.

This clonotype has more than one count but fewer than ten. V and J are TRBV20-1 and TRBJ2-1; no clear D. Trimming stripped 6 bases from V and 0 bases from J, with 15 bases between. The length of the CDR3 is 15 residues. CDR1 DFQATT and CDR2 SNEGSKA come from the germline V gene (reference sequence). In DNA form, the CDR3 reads TGCAGTGCACCGGACCCGAGGAGCTCCTACAATGAGCAGTTCTTC. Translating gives CSAPDPRSSYNEQFF.

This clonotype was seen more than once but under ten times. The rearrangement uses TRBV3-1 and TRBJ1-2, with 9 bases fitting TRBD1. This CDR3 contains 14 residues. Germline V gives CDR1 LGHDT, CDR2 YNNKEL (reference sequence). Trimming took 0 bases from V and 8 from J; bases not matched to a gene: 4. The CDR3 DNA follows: TGTGCCAGCAGCCAAGACTGGACAGGGGCGGGCTACACCTTC. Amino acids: CASSQDWTGAGYTF.

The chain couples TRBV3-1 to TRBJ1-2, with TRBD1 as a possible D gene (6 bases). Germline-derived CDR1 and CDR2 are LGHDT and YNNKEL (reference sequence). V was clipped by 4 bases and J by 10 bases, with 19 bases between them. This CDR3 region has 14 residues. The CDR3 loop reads CASSLMTGAGAYTF. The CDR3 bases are TGTGCCAGCAGCCTTATGACGGGGGCAGGAGCCTACACCTTC.

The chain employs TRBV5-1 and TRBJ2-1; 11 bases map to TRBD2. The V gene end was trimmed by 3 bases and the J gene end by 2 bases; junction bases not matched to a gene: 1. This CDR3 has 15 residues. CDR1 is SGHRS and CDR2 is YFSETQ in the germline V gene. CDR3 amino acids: CASSWTSGPYNEQFF. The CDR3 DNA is TGCGCCAGCAGCTGGACTAGCGGGCCCTACAATGAGCAGTTCTTC.